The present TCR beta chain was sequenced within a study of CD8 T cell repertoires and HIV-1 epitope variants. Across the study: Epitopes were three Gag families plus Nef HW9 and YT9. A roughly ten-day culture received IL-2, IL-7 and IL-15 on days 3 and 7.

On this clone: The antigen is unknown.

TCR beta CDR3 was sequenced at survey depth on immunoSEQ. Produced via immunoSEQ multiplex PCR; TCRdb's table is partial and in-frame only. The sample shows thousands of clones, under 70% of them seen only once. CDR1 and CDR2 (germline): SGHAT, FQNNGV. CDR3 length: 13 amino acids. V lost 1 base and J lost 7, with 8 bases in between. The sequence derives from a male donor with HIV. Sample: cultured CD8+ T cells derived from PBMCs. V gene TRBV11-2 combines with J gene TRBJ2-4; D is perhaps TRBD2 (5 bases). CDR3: CASSLGRGNIQYF. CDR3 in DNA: TGTGCCAGCAGCTTAGGGCGCGGGAACATTCAGTACTTC.